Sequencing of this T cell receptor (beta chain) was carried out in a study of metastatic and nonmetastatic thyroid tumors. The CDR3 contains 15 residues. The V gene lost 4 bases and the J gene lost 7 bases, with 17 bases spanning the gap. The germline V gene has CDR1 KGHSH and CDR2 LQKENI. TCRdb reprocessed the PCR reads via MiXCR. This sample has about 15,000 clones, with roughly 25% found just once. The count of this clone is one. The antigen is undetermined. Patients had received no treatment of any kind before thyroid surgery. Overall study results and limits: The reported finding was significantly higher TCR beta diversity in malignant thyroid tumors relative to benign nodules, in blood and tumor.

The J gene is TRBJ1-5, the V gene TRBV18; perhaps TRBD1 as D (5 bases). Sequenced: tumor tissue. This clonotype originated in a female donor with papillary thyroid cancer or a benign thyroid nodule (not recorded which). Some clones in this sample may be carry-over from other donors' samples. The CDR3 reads CASSRGLRGGQPQHF. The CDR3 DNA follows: TGTGCCAGCTCACGGGGCCTCCGGGGCGGGCAGCCCCAGCATTTT.